One sample yielded the 12 T cell receptor beta chains listed below, sequenced in a study of blood T cell repertoires in COVID-19. This table comes from immunoSEQ multiplex PCR, and its TCRdb copy is limited to in-frame clones, with some not included. The sample holds tens of thousands of clones, around 83% seen once. The specimen sequenced was peripheral blood. The origin of the receptors is an elderly man with active COVID-19.

The rearrangement uses TRBV5-6 and TRBJ1-1; 7 bases fit TRBD1. Unmatched junction bases numbered 5, after V lost 2 bases and J lost 1 base. CDR3 length: 15 amino acids. Germline loops: CDR1 SGHDT, CDR2 YYEEEE. The CDR3 protein is CASSFWDSSNTEAFF. CDR3 DNA: TGTGCCAGCAGCTTCTGGGACAGCTCGAACACTGAAGCTTTCTTT.

This clone was observed once. The V and J genes are TRBV24-1 and TRBJ2-7, with D maybe TRBD1 (5 bases). V lost 4 bases and J lost 2, with 11 bases in between. The CDR3 extends over 14 amino acids. The germline gives CDR1 KGHDR, CDR2 SFDVKD. The CDR3 loop reads CATSDKGSTYEQYF. In DNA form, the CDR3 reads TGTGCCACCAGTGACAAGGGGTCTACCTACGAGCAGTACTTC.

The chain has TRBV5-1 and TRBJ1-1, with D perhaps TRBD1 (6 bases). V lost 3 bases to trimming and J lost 0 bases, with 21 bases between them. Germline loops: CDR1 SGHRS, CDR2 YFSETQ. The CDR3 contains 18 residues. The CDR3 coding sequence is TGCGCCAGCAGCTCCCGGACAGCGTTTTTTTCTATGAACACTGAAGCTTTCTTT. Translation: CASSSRTAFFSMNTEAFF.

The count of this clone is one. V usage is TRBV14 and J usage is TRBJ2-7; 9 nucleotides match TRBD2. V dropped 4 bases and J dropped 4; count of bases not matched to a gene: 17. Germline V gene lookup returns CDR1 SGHDN and CDR2 FVKESK. The CDR3 runs 18 residues. The CDR3 DNA sequence: TGTGCCAGCAGCCGCGCGGGAGTTATAGCGGGAGCTGGGTACGAGCAGTACTTC. This gives the protein CASSRAGVIAGAGYEQYF.

The chain links TRBV23-1 to TRBJ1-6, with D possibly matching TRBD1 (5 bases). TRBV23-1 carries the ORF label, with uncertain function. V was cut by 3 bases and J by 7 bases, with 13 bases left in between. The CDR3 loop spans 15 amino acids. The CDR3 sequence is CASSHQGTWNSPLHF. CDR3 nucleotides: TGCGCCAGCAGTCACCAGGGCACTTGGAATTCACCCCTCCACTTT.

J is TRBJ2-2 and V is TRBV12-1; the table's D gene call, TRBD2, was not cross checked with the DNA. TRBV12-1 is flagged as a pseudogene. The CDR3 length is 16 residues. This CDR3 is CASSPRGFANTGELFF. The DNA of the CDR3 is TGTGCCAGCAGCCCCCGCGGGTTCGCGAACACCGGGGAGCTGTTTTTT.

V is TRBV24-1 and J is TRBJ2-5; the D gene is possibly TRBD1 (5 bases). In germline, CDR1 is KGHDR, CDR2 SFDVKD. V lost 0 bases, J lost 1 base, and 8 bases lay in between. The CDR3 contains 15 residues. The CDR3 DNA sequence: TGTGCCACCAGTGATTTGCAGGACACCCAAGAGACCCAGTACTTC. This codes for CATSDLQDTQETQYF.

The chain recombines TRBV28 with TRBJ2-2, with TRBD2 identical over 7 bases. J gave up 0 bases and V 5 bases, and 6 bases lay outside the gene matches. The germline gives CDR1 MDHEN, CDR2 SYDVKM. There are 16 residues in the CDR3. The CDR3 bases are TGTGCCAGCAGTACCAATAGCGGGTCGAACACCGGGGAGCTGTTTTTT. Translating gives CASSTNSGSNTGELFF.

This chain joins TRBV6-2 or TRBV6-3 and TRBJ1-2; no reliable D call. The germline CDR1 and CDR2 sequences are MNHEY and SVGEGT. Trimming took 1 base from V and 8 from J, leaving 11 bases between them. The length of the CDR3 is 13 residues. CDR3 region: CASSYYSGYGYTF. The CDR3 DNA is TGTGCCAGCAGTTACTATTCCGGGTACGGCTACACCTTC.

The gene calls are TRBV6-1 and TRBJ1-4, with TRBD1 as a possible D gene (6 bases). With 1 base removed from V and 8 bases from J, the gap between germline ends came to 11 bases. The CDR3 is 14 amino acids. CDR1 and CDR2 (germline): MNHNS, SASEGT. The CDR3 region is CASSEGGQGEKLFF. In DNA, the CDR3 is TGTGCCAGCAGTGAAGGTGGGCAGGGGGAAAAACTGTTTTTT.

The chain employs TRBV30 and TRBJ1-2, with a weak D call TRBD1 (6 bases). The CDR3 contains 13 residues. Trimming stripped 5 bases from V and 8 bases from J, with 18 bases between. Germline lookup yields CDR1 GTSNPN and CDR2 SVGIG (reference sequence). This chain's CDR3 is CAWWPGQFEGYTF. CDR3 DNA sequence: TGTGCCTGGTGGCCAGGACAGTTTGAGGGCTACACCTTC.

The chain links TRBV28 to TRBJ2-1; the D gene is possibly TRBD1 (6 bases). Germline V lookup: CDR1 MDHEN, CDR2 SYDVKM. With 9 bases removed from V and 3 bases from J, the gap between germline ends came to 12 bases. There are 13 residues in the CDR3. The CDR3 loop is CASKTGLYNEQFF. CDR3 in DNA: TGTGCCAGTAAAACAGGGCTCTACAATGAGCAGTTCTTC.